These 32 T cell receptor beta chains originate from one sample sequenced in a study of blood T cell repertoires in COVID-19. The table came from immunoSEQ multiplex PCR; TCRdb's copy has only in-frame clones and leaves some out. The table records roughly 220,000 clones, 80% to 85% of them present only once. The sample comprised peripheral blood. These receptor sequences come from a woman in her 30s who had recovered from COVID-19.

This rearrangement joins TRBV9 to TRBJ2-2, with no clear D. The V end was cut by 5 bases, the J end by 1 base, with 3 bases between. CDR3 size: 12 residues. Germline loops: CDR1 SGDLS, CDR2 YYNGEE. This CDR3 reads CASRQNTGELFF. The CDR3 DNA reads as TGTGCCAGCAGACAGAACACCGGGGAGCTGTTTTTT.

The chain has TRBV14 and TRBJ2-7; 12 nucleotides align to TRBD2. Germline CDR1 reads SGHDN; CDR2 reads FVKESK. CDR3 length: 14 residues. The V and J ends lost 4 bases and 4 bases, in that order; junction bases with no gene match: 2. The CDR3 DNA sequence: TGTGCCAGCAGCCCGACTAGCGGGAGTTACGAGCAGTACTTC. Its translation is CASSPTSGSYEQYF.

This chain connects TRBV6-6 to TRBJ1-5; D gene uncertain. Trimming removed 6 bases from V and 1 base from J, with 10 bases in between. This CDR3 has 14 residues. In germline, CDR1 is MNHNY, CDR2 SVGAGI (reference sequence). CDR3 nucleotide sequence: TGTGCCAGCAGCTCAGACTGGAGCAATCAGCCCCAGCATTTT. Encoded protein: CASSSDWSNQPQHF.

V gene TRBV2 combines with J gene TRBJ1-2, with D tentatively TRBD1 (6 bases). This CDR3 region has 14 residues. The V gene lost 6 bases and the J gene lost 0 bases, with 11 bases spanning the gap. The germline V gene encodes CDR1 SNHLY and CDR2 FYNNEI. CDR3: CASSVNRANYGYTF. CDR3 sequence (DNA): TGTGCCAGCAGCGTCAACAGGGCTAACTATGGCTACACCTTC. Full variable domain (rest looked up from reference TRBV2 and TRBJ1-2): EPEVTQTPSHQVTQMGQEVILRCVPISNHLYFYWYRQILGQKVEFLVSFYNNEISEKSEIFDDQFSVERPDGSNFTLKIRSTKLEDSAMYFCASSVNRANYGYTFGSGTRLTVV.

The chain couples TRBV5-1 to TRBJ2-7; 8 nucleotides align to TRBD1. Germline CDR1 SGHRS, CDR2 YFSETQ. J lost 2 bases, V lost 3 bases, and 7 bases had no gene match. The CDR3 runs to 15 residues. For the CDR3, the DNA is TGCGCCAGCAGCTCAAGGACAGGGTCAACCTACGAGCAGTACTTC. This sequence encodes CASSSRTGSTYEQYF.

With regard to this clone: The sample contains more than one DNA sequence encoding this CDR3. CDR3 bases: TGTGCCAGCTCACCCGAAACAGGGGGGACTGAAGCTTTCTTT. It is translated as CASSPETGGTEAFF. The chain carries TRBV18 and TRBJ1-1; the match to TRBD1 covers 8 bases. The CDR3 has 14 residues. CDR1 and CDR2 from the germline V gene are KGHSH and LQKENI. With 3 bases clipped from V and 5 bases from J, the junction kept 5 bases outside the gene matches.

V is TRBV30 and J is TRBJ2-3; 9 positions match TRBD2. This CDR3 is 15 amino acids long. V shed 3 bases, J shed 0 bases, and the junction held 4 bases outside the gene matches. Germline loops: CDR1 GTSNPN, CDR2 SVGIG (reference sequence). The CDR3 DNA follows: TGTGCCTGGAGGCTAGCGGGACAAAGCACAGATACGCAGTATTTT. Protein product: CAWRLAGQSTDTQYF.

This chain uses TRBV4-1 with TRBJ2-7; D might be TRBD1 (5 bases). This CDR3 has 15 amino acids. Germline lookup yields CDR1 MGHRA and CDR2 YSYEKL. The V and J ends lost 1 base and 2 bases respectively, with 12 bases between them. The CDR3 DNA is TGCGCCAGCAGCCAAGTCGCGAGACAGCCCTACGAGCAGTACTTC. This sequence encodes CASSQVARQPYEQYF.

The table lists this clone with a count of one. CDR3 sequence: CSASAADRDTEAFF. CDR3 bases: TGCAGTGCTAGTGCCGCGGACAGGGACACTGAAGCTTTCTTT. The chain links TRBV20-1 to TRBJ1-1; 8 bases are a match to TRBD1. V lost 3 bases to trimming and J lost 3 bases; unmatched junction nucleotides: 6. Germline lookup yields CDR1 DFQATT and CDR2 SNEGSKA (reference sequence). This CDR3 has 14 residues.

This rearrangement joins TRBV3-1 (or the pseudogene TRBV3-2) to TRBJ1-5; 7 bases are a match to TRBD1. The CDR3 has 15 amino acids. Germline CDR1 is LGHDT and CDR2 is YNNKEL (reference sequence). V trimming: 1 base; J trimming: 4 bases; junction bases outside the gene matches: 4. The CDR3 protein is CASSQGQGGNQPQHF. CDR3 DNA sequence: TGTGCCAGCAGCCAAGGACAGGGAGGTAATCAGCCCCAGCATTTT.

CDR3 in amino acids: CASSLGGGLDEQFF. The CDR3 DNA reads as TGTGCCAGCAGCTTAGGCGGAGGGCTGGATGAGCAGTTCTTC. The chain is built from TRBV11-2 and TRBJ2-1; D possibly corresponds to TRBD2 (6 bases). V dropped 1 base and J dropped 8 bases, with 12 bases sitting between them. The CDR3 consists of 14 residues. Looked up from germline, CDR1 is SGHAT and CDR2 is FQNNGV. Variable domain in full (rest from reference TRBV11-2 and TRBJ2-1): EAGVAQSPRYKIIEKRQSVAFWCNPISGHATLYWYQQILGQGPKLLIQFQNNGVVDDSQLPKDRFSAERLKGVDSTLKIQPAKLEDSAVYLCASSLGGGLDEQFFGPGTRLTVL.

J is TRBJ2-1 and V is TRBV6-5; tentative D call: TRBD1 (5 bases). Trimming cost V 5 bases and J 4 bases, with 9 bases left between them. Germline values: CDR1 MNHEY, CDR2 SVGAGI. The CDR3 extends over 13 amino acids. CDR3 residues: CASSHAGYNEQFF. CDR3 coding DNA: TGTGCCAGCAGTCACGCAGGGTACAATGAGCAGTTCTTC.

The table lists this clone with a few counts. The chain has TRBV29-1 and TRBJ2-1, with D hard to call. With 1 base removed from V and 8 bases from J, the gap between germline ends came to 9 bases. The CDR3 loop spans 12 amino acids. The germline gives CDR1 SQVTM, CDR2 ANQGSEA. The CDR3 DNA reads as TGCAGCGTTGAAGGATCCTCGGATGAGCAGTTCTTC. Amino acids: CSVEGSSDEQFF.

This clone was counted between two and nine times. The CDR3, as DNA: TGCGCCAGCAGTGGGCTAGCGGGGAACTACGAGCAGTACTTC. Translated, it gives CASSGLAGNYEQYF. The chain has TRBV10-1 and TRBJ2-7; the match to TRBD2 covers 9 bases. Losses at the gene ends were 4 bases for V and 3 bases for J; bases not matched to a gene: 4. The germline V gene has CDR1 WNHNN and CDR2 SYGVQD (reference sequence). This CDR3 contains 14 residues.

This chain joins TRBV28 and TRBJ1-1; 10 bases agree with TRBD1. Per the germline V gene, CDR1 is MDHEN and CDR2 is SYDVKM. J was trimmed by 10 bases and V by 6 bases; bases with no gene match: 8. The CDR3 loop spans 13 amino acids. CDR3 coding DNA: TGTGCCAGCAGGCTACCGGGACAGGGGCGAGCTTTCTTT. Its protein is CASRLPGQGRAFF. The full variable domain, with the rest looked up from reference TRBV28 and TRBJ1-1, is DVKVTQSSRYLVKRTGEKVFLECVQDMDHENMFWYRQDPGLGLRLIYFSYDVKMKEKGDIPEGYSVSREKKERFSLILESASTNQTSMYLCASRLPGQGRAFFGQGTRLTVV.

The chain has TRBV5-5 and TRBJ1-3; D uncertain. V was trimmed by 4 bases and J by 0 bases, leaving 14 bases between them. The CDR3 is 16 residues long. In germline, CDR1 is SGHKS, CDR2 YYEKEE (reference sequence). The CDR3 reads CASSHLRRISGNTIYF. CDR3 nucleotide sequence: TGTGCCAGCAGCCATCTGCGGAGGATCTCTGGAAACACCATATATTTT.

The J gene is TRBJ2-3, the V gene TRBV5-1; TRBD2 matches 9 bases. This CDR3 is 16 amino acids long. Unmatched junction bases numbered 2, after V lost 0 bases and J lost 0 bases. Germline V gives CDR1 SGHRS, CDR2 YFSETQ. As DNA, the CDR3 is TGCGCCAGCAGCTTGGGACTAGCGGTTAGCACAGATACGCAGTATTTT. This codes for CASSLGLAVSTDTQYF.

This chain links TRBV7-9 with TRBJ1-6; 9 nucleotides align to TRBD1. The CDR3 runs 17 residues. Germline loops: CDR1 SEHNR, CDR2 FQNEAQ (reference sequence). Trimming cost V 5 bases and J 2 bases; bases outside gene matches: 7. CDR3 DNA sequence: TGTGCCAGCAGCCCGGTGTGGGACAGGGCCTATAATTCACCCCTCCACTTT. Protein: CASSPVWDRAYNSPLHF. Variable domain in full (rest from reference TRBV7-9 and TRBJ1-6): DTGVSQNPRHKITKRGQNVTFRCDPISEHNRLYWYRQTLGQGPEFLTYFQNEAQLEKSRLLSDRFSAERPKGSFSTLEIQRTEQGDSAMYLCASSPVWDRAYNSPLHFGNGTRLTVT.

This clone was recorded only once. The chain uses TRBV7-6 and TRBJ2-1; 9 bases are shared with TRBD2. Germline-derived CDR1 and CDR2 are SGHVS and FNYEAQ. The CDR3 has 16 amino acids. Losses at the gene ends were 7 bases for V and 1 base for J; bases not matched to a gene: 8. The CDR3 region has the DNA TGTGCCAGCACCCTAGGGAGCGGGAGGTCCTACAATGAGCAGTTCTTC. Protein sequence: CASTLGSGRSYNEQFF.

This clone has a single count. The rearrangement links TRBV19 to TRBJ1-4; D gene ambiguous. The CDR3 totals 14 residues. CDR1 and CDR2 (germline): LNHDA, SQIVND (reference sequence). V was cut by 8 bases and J by 2 bases, with 12 bases left in between. CDR3 coding DNA: TGTGCCAGTCGTAGACAAGCCACTAATGAAAAACTGTTTTTT. It codes for CASRRQATNEKLFF. The variable domain in full, completed from reference TRBV19 and TRBJ1-4, reads DGGITQSPKYLFRKEGQNVTLSCEQNLNHDAMYWYRQDPGQGLRLIYYSQIVNDFQKGDIAEGYSVSREKKESFPLTVTSAQKNPTAFYLCASRRQATNEKLFFGSGTQLSVL.

V is TRBV2 and J is TRBJ2-5, with 7 bases lining up with TRBD2. V was pared by 8 bases and J by 2 bases, with 8 bases of the junction left unmatched. Germline V gene sequence: CDR1 SNHLY, CDR2 FYNNEI. The CDR3 runs 14 residues. CDR3 nucleotide sequence: TGTGCCAGCGTTGAAGGGACTATACAAGAGACCCAGTACTTC. Translated, it gives CASVEGTIQETQYF.

The rearrangement uses TRBV11-2 and TRBJ1-5; 7 bases are shared with TRBD1. Germline V gives CDR1 SGHAT, CDR2 FQNNGV. With V trimmed by 0 bases and J by 0 bases, 2 bases remained unmatched. The CDR3 loop spans 16 amino acids. The CDR3: CASSLDGTVSNQPQHF. The CDR3 nucleotides read TGTGCCAGCAGCTTAGATGGGACAGTTAGCAATCAGCCCCAGCATTTT.

The J gene is TRBJ1-4, the V gene TRBV28; D may be TRBD1 (5 bases). The CDR3 covers 16 residues. Germline V lookup: CDR1 MDHEN, CDR2 SYDVKM. The ends were cut back, 3 bases at V and 0 bases at J, with 11 bases in the middle. The CDR3: CASSFGGMATNEKLFF. The CDR3 DNA follows: TGTGCCAGCAGTTTCGGGGGGATGGCAACTAATGAAAAACTGTTTTTT.

The CDR3 here is CASKGERGNSYEQYF. The CDR3 region has the DNA TGTGCCAGCAAGGGTGAACGGGGGAACTCCTACGAGCAGTACTTC. The gene calls are TRBV27 and TRBJ2-7; possible D gene TRBD2, 6 bases. Germline V gene sequence: CDR1 MNHEY, CDR2 SMNVEV (reference sequence). Trimming pared 7 bases from V and 0 bases from J, leaving 16 bases between. This CDR3 contains 15 residues.

The chain uses TRBV5-1 and TRBJ2-7; D gene uncertain. Germline loops: CDR1 SGHRS, CDR2 YFSETQ. Trimming took 4 bases from V and 0 from J, leaving 20 bases between them. This CDR3 comprises 17 residues. CDR3 DNA sequence: TGCGCCAGCAGCCAAACCCCACCCAGCGTCTACTCCTACGAGCAGTACTTC. It yields the protein CASSQTPPSVYSYEQYF.

The rearrangement joins TRBV5-1 to TRBJ2-7; D is perhaps TRBD2 (7 bases). With 0 bases removed from V and 3 bases from J, the gap between germline ends came to 10 bases. Germline V gives CDR1 SGHRS, CDR2 YFSETQ. There are 14 residues in the CDR3. The chain's CDR3 is CASSLEGGVYEQYF. As DNA, the CDR3 is TGCGCCAGCAGCTTGGAAGGGGGGGTCTACGAGCAGTACTTC.

The chain uses TRBV4-2 and TRBJ2-5; 7 nucleotides match TRBD2. Germline CDR1 reads LGHNA; CDR2 reads YNFKEQ. Trimming cost V 4 bases and J 2 bases; bases outside gene matches: 7. This CDR3 has 15 amino acids. In DNA form, the CDR3 reads TGTGCCAGCAGCCGCCTTGGACTAGAACAAGAGACCCAGTACTTC. This sequence encodes CASSRLGLEQETQYF.

The CDR3 DNA sequence: TGTGCCAGCAGCGCCTATTCCCAGGGGGTAGGGGAGCAGTTCTTC. As protein: CASSAYSQGVGEQFF. The chain is built from TRBV7-3 and TRBJ2-1, with 7 positions matching TRBD1. V lost 5 bases to trimming and J lost 10 bases; unmatched junction nucleotides: 14. The CDR3 sequence is 15 residues long. Germline CDR1 and CDR2: SGHTA and FQGTGA.

This clone occurred once. The J gene is TRBJ2-6, the V gene TRBV5-5; no clear D gene. V shed 3 bases and J shed 4 bases, with 11 bases lying between them. CDR1 is SGHKS, CDR2 YYEKEE, per germline (reference sequence). The CDR3 runs 15 residues. The CDR3 coding sequence is TGTGCCAGCAGCTATGACACGTACGGGGCCAACGTCCTGACTTTC. The encoded protein is CASSYDTYGANVLTF.

This clone occurred once. The chain recombines TRBV3-1 (or the pseudogene TRBV3-2) with TRBJ2-7; tentatively, D is TRBD1 (6 bases). V lost 0 bases to trimming and J lost 0 bases, with 12 bases between them. The CDR3 covers 16 residues. Germline V CDR1 and CDR2: LGHDT, YNNKEL (reference sequence). The CDR3 here is CASSQDFRGISYEQYF. For the CDR3, the DNA is TGTGCCAGCAGCCAAGATTTCAGGGGTATCTCCTACGAGCAGTACTTC.

The rearrangement uses TRBV30 and TRBJ2-5, with D maybe TRBD1 (7 bases). Germline assignment: CDR1 GTSNPN and CDR2 SVGIG (reference sequence). Between the trimmed V and J ends, which lost 4 bases and 0 bases, there was a span of 12 bases. The CDR3 has 14 amino acids. The CDR3 sequence: CAWTGGMYQETQYF. CDR3 sequence (DNA): TGTGCCTGGACAGGGGGGATGTACCAAGAGACCCAGTACTTC.

CDR3 sequence: CASSVTPGLAEYF. In nucleotides, the CDR3 is TGTGCCAGCAGCGTAACCCCGGGACTAGCAGAGTACTTC. This chain links TRBV9 with TRBJ2-4; 9 bases fit TRBD2. CDR3 length: 13 amino acids. Germline CDR1 SGDLS, CDR2 YYNGEE. V was pared by 1 base and J by 14 bases, with 7 bases of the junction left unmatched.